This T cell receptor (beta chain) was observed in a study of cytotoxic CD8 clonotypes in ibrutinib-treated CLL. About the study: The group held approximately eleven relapsed/refractory and roughly 15 treatment-naive patients, with 17 IGHV unmutated.

Study-wide points: Ibrutinib response saw clonality rise, and progression saw it return toward baseline.

Library input was about 1.8 micrograms of DNA from cryopreserved PBMCs. Germline CDR1 MGHDK, CDR2 SYGVNS. V lost 2 bases and J 6 bases, leaving 18 bases between the germline ends. This CDR3 region has 16 residues. As for this clone: No antigen is known for it.

Clones were read by immunoSEQ multiplex PCR, and TCRdb kept only the in-frame ones, dropping some. This table has 55,000 to 80,000 clones, about nine tenths appearing once. The sample consisted of PBMCs, taken after 12 months of ibrutinib treatment. This TCR derives from a human donor with chronic lymphocytic leukemia. V gene TRBV25-1 combines with J gene TRBJ2-3, with D perhaps assigned TRBD1 or TRBD2 (5 bases each). CDR3 nucleotide sequence: TGTGCCAGCAGTGAAGGGGCGGGTCGGTCCACGGATACGCAGTATTTT. It yields the protein CASSEGAGRSTDTQYF.